This T cell receptor beta chain appears in the sequencing data of a study of CD8 T cells in ankylosing spondylitis. Overall study findings and caveats: According to the report, clones linked to the disease were significantly enriched in matched synovial fluid samples taken from ankylosing spondylitis patients. A CD8+ phenotype characterized the disease-linked clones, which were relatively rare in peripheral blood.

The trim removed 3 bases at V and 3 bases at J, leaving 10 bases unmatched. Germline assignment: CDR1 SEHNR and CDR2 FQNEAQ (reference sequence). This CDR3 region has 16 residues. A single record per CDR3 protein comes from TCRdb applying MiXCR to the 5' RACE reads. Altogether some 150,000 distinct CDR3 sequences are present, approximately 48% being singletons, with the ten largest covering approximately 14%. With regard to this clonotype: No antigen is known for it.

The clonotype originates from a male donor with ankylosing spondylitis. Sequencing was performed on synovial fluid, either unsorted or a sorted T cell fraction (not recorded which). The chain uses TRBV7-9 and TRBJ2-7, with 8 nucleotides matching TRBD1. DNA of the CDR3: TGTGCCAGCAGCTTGCCCCCTGGACAGGGTCTCTACGAGCAGTACTTC. It encodes CASSLPPGQGLYEQYF.